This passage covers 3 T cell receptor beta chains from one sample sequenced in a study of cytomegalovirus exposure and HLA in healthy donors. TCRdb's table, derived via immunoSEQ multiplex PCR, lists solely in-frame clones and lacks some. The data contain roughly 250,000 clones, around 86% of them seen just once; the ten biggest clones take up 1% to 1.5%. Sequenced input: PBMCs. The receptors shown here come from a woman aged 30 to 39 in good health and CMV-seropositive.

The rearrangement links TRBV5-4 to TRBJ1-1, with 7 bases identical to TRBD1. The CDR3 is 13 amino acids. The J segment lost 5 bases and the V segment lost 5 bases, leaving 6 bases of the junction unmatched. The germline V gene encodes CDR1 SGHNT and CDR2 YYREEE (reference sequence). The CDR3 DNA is TGTGCCAGCAGGGGCAGGGGGGAGACTGAAGCTTTCTTT. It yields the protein CASRGRGETEAFF.

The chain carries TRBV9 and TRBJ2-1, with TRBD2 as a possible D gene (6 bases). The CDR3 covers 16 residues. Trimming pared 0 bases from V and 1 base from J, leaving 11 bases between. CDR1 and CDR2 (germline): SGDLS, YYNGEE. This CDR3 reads CASSVVGSGSYNEQFF. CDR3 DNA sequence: TGTGCCAGCAGCGTAGTCGGTAGCGGATCCTACAATGAGCAGTTCTTC.

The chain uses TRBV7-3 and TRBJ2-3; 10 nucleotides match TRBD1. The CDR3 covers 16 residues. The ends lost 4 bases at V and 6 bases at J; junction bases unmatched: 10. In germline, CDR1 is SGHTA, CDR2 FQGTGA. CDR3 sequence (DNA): TGTGCCAGCAGCTCGACAGGGGGCACCGCCAAGGATACGCAGTATTTT. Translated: CASSSTGGTAKDTQYF.